Described below is a single T cell receptor beta chain sequence and its context. Its antigen is not identified. A second PCR, run for about 7 to 11 cycles, used a sample-barcoded 5' primer plus a J-beta primer mix. TCRdb re-analysed the 5' RACE reads in MiXCR, keeping a single row per CDR3 protein. This sample has some 760,000 distinct CDR3 sequences; roughly 25% occur once, and the top ten carry 9.4%. This entry comes from a study of blood T cells in healthy people across ages. Broader study findings: Correlation between TCR beta diversity and naive T cell percentage was strong. It was the long-lived donors that had more naive CD4+ cells and higher diversity than aged donors.

This same sample was also part of a study on T cells of mothers and their children.

This TCR came from a boy between 10 and 17 years old in good health. The material sequenced was blood.

This CDR3 reads CASSPRPKMGELFF. The CDR3 region has the DNA TGTGCCAGCTCACCGAGACCGAAGATGGGGGAGCTGTTTTTT. V gene TRBV18 combines with J gene TRBJ2-2; D ambiguous. This CDR3 region has 14 residues. The germline gives CDR1 KGHSH, CDR2 LQKENI. Trimming removed 3 bases from V and 8 bases from J, with 13 bases in between. Complete variable domain (other parts from reference TRBV18 and TRBJ2-2): NAGVMQNPRHLVRRRGQEARLRCSPMKGHSHVYWYRQLPEEGLKFMVYLQKENIIDESGMPKERFSAEFPKEGPSILRIQQVVRGDSAAYFCASSPRPKMGELFFGEGSRLTVL.